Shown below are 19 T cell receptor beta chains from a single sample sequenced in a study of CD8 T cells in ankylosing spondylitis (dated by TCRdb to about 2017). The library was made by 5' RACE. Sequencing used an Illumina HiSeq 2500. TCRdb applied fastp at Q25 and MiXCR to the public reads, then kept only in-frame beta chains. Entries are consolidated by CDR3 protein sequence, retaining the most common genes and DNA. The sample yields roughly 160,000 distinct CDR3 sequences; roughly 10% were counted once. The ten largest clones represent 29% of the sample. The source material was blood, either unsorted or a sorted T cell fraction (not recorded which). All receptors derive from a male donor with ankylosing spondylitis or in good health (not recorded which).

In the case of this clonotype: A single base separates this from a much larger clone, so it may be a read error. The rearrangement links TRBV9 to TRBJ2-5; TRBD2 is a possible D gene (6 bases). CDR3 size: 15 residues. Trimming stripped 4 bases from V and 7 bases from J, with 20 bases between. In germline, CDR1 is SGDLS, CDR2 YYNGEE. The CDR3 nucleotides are TGTGCCAGCAGCCTAGGGAAACTCGGAGGGGCGACCCAGTACTTC. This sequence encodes CASSLGKLGGATQYF.

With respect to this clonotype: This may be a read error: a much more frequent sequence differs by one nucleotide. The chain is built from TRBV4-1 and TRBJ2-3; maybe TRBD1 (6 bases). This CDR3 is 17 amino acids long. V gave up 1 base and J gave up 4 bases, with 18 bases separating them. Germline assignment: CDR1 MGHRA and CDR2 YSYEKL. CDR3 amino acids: CASSQVGPGQGSDTQYF. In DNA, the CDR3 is TGCGCCAGCAGCCAAGTAGGTCCGGGACAAGGGTCAGATACGCAGTATTTT.

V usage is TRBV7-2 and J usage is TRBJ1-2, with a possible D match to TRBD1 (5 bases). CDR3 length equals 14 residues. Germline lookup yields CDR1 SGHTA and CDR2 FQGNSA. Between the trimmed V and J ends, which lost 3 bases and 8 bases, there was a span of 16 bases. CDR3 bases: TGTGCCAGCAGCTTTGGGGGAACGAGTCGCGGCTACACCTTC. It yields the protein CASSFGGTSRGYTF. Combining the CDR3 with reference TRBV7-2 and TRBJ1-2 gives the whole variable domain GAGVSQSPSNKVTEKGKDVELRCDPISGHTALYWYRQSLGQGLEFLIYFQGNSAPDKSGLPSDRFSAERTGGSVSTLTIQRTQQEDSAVYLCASSFGGTSRGYTFGSGTRLTVV.

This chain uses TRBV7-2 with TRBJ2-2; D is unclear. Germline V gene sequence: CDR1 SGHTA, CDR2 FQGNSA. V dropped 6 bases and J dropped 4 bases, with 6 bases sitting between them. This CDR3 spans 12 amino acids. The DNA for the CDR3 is TGTGCCAGCAGTTGGACCACCGGGGAGCTGTTTTTT. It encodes CASSWTTGELFF.

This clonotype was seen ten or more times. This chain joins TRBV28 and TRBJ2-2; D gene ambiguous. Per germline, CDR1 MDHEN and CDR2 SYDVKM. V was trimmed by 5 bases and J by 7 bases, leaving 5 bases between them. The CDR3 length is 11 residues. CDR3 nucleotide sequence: TGTGCCAGCAGTCTGCTCGGGGAGCTGTTTTTT. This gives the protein CASSLLGELFF.

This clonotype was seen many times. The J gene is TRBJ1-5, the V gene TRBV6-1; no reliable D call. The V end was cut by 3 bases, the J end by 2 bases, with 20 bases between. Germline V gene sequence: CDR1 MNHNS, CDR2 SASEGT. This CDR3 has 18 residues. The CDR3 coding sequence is TGTGCCAGCAGTGACCAAGGTGGACCGACGAAGGGCAATCAGCCCCAGCATTTT. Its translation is CASSDQGGPTKGNQPQHF.

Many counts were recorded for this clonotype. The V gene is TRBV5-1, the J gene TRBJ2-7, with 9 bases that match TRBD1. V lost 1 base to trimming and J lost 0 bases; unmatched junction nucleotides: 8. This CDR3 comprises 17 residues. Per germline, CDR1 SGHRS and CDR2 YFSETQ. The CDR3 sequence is CASSLSPDRGDSYEQYF. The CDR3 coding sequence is TGCGCCAGCAGCTTGAGTCCTGACAGGGGGGACTCCTACGAGCAGTACTTC. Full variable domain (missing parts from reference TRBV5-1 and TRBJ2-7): KAGVTQTPRYLIKTRGQQVTLSCSPISGHRSVSWYQQTPGQGLQFLFEYFSETQRNKGNFPGRFSGRQFSNSRSEMNVSTLELGDSALYLCASSLSPDRGDSYEQYFGPGTRLTVT.

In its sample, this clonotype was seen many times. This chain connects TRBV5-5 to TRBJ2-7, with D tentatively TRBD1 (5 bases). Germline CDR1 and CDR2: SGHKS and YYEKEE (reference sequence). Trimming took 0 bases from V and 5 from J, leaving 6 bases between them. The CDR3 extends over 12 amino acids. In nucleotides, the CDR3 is TGTGCCAGCAGCTTGGGGACAAACGAGCAGTACTTC. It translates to CASSLGTNEQYF.

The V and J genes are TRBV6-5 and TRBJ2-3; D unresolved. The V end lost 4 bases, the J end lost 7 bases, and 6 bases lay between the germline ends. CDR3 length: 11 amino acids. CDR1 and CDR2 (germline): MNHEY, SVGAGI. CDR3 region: CASSSRNTQYF. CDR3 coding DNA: TGTGCCAGCAGTTCTAGAAATACGCAGTATTTT.

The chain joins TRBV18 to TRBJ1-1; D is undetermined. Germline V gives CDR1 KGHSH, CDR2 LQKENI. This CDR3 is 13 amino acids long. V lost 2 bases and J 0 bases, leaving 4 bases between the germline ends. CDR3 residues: CASSPRMNTEAFF. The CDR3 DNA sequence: TGTGCCAGCTCACCAAGGATGAACACTGAAGCTTTCTTT. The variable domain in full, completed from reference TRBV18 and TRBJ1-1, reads NAGVMQNPRHLVRRRGQEARLRCSPMKGHSHVYWYRQLPEEGLKFMVYLQKENIIDESGMPKERFSAEFPKEGPSILRIQQVVRGDSAAYFCASSPRMNTEAFFGQGTRLTVV.

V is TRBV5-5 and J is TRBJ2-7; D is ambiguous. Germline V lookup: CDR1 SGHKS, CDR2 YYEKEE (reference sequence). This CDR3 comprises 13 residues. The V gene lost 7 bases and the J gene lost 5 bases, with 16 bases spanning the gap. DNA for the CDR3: TGTGCCAGCGGTTTGGCTAGTCGCGACGAGCAGTACTTC. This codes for CASGLASRDEQYF.

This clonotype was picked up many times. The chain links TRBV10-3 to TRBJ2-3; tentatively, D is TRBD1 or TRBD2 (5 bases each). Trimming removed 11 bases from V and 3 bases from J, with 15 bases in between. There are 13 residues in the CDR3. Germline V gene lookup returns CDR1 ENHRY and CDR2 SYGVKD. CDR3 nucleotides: TGTGCCTCTAGCAGGGACGATACAGATACGCAGTATTTT. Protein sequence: CASSRDDTDTQYF.

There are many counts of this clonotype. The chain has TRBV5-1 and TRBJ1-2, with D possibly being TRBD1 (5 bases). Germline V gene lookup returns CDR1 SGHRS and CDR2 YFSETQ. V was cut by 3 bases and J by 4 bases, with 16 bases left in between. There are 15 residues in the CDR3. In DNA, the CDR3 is TGCGCCAGCAGCTATCTCCCGGACACAACCTATGGCTACACCTTC. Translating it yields CASSYLPDTTYGYTF.

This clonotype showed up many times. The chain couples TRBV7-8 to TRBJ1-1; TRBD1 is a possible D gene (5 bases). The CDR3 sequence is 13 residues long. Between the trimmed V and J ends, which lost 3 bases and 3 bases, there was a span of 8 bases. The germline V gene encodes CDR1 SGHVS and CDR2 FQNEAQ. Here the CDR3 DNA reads TGTGCCAGCAGCTTCAGGGATTACACTGAAGCTTTCTTT. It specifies CASSFRDYTEAFF.

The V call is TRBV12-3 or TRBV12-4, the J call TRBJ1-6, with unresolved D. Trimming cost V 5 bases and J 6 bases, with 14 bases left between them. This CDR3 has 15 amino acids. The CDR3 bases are TGTGCCAGCAGTCCTGGGGAGGTAGCTAATTCACCCCTCCACTTT. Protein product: CASSPGEVANSPLHF.

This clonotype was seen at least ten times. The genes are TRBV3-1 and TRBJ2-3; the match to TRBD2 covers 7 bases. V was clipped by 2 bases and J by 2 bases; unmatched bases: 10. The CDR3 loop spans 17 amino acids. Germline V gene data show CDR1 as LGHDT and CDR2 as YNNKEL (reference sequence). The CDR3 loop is CASSQPRGGVHTDTQYF. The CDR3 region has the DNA TGTGCCAGCAGCCAACCTCGGGGAGGGGTCCACACAGATACGCAGTATTTT.

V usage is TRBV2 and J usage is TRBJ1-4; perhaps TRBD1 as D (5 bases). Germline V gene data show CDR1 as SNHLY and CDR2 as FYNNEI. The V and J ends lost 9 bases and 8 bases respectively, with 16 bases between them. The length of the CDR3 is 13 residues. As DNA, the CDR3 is TGTGCCAGTACCCACCTCGGGGGGGAAAAACTGTTTTTT. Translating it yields CASTHLGGEKLFF.

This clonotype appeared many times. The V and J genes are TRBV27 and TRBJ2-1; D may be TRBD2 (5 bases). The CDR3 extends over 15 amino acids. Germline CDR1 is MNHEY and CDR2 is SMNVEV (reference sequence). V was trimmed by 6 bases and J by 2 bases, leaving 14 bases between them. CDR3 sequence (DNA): TGTGCCAGCAGATGGACGGAGGACGCCTACAATGAGCAGTTCTTC. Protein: CASRWTEDAYNEQFF.

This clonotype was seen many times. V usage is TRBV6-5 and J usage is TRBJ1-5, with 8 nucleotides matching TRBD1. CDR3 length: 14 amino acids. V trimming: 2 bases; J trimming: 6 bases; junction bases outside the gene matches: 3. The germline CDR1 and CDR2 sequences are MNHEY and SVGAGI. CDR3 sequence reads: CASSYRQGRQPQHF. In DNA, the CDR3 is TGTGCCAGCAGTTACCGACAGGGGCGTCAGCCCCAGCATTTT.